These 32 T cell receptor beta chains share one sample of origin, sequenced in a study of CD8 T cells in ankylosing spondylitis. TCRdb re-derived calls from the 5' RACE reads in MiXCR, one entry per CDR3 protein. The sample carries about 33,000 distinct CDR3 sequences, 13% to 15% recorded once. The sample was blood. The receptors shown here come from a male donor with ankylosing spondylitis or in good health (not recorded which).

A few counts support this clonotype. Here the CDR3 reads CSPKPPGGFDEQFF. CDR3 nucleotide sequence: TGCAGCCCAAAACCACCCGGGGGGTTCGATGAGCAGTTCTTC. V gene TRBV20-1 combines with J gene TRBJ2-1, with 7 bases lining up with TRBD2. The CDR3 is 14 amino acids. Germline loops: CDR1 DFQATT, CDR2 SNEGSKA (reference sequence).

CDR3 coding DNA: TGTGCCAGCAGACCTCCCGACAGGGTAAATCAGCCCCAGCATTTT. Protein sequence: CASRPPDRVNQPQHF. The chain employs TRBV28 and TRBJ1-5; 7 bases line up with TRBD1. The ends lost 6 bases at V and 4 bases at J; junction bases unmatched: 9. CDR3 length: 15 residues. CDR1 is MDHEN and CDR2 is SYDVKM in the germline V gene.

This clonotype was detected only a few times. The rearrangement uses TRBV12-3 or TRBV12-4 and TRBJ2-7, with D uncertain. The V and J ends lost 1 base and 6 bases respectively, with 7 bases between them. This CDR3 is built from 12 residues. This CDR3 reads CASSLGRAEQYF. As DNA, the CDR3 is TGTGCCAGCAGTTTAGGTCGGGCCGAGCAGTACTTC.

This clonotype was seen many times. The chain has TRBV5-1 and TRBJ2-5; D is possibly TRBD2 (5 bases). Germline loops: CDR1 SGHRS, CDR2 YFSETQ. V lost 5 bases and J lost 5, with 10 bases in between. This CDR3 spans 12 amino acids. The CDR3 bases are TGCGCCAGCAGACAGACGGGGGAGACCCAGTACTTC. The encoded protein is CASRQTGETQYF. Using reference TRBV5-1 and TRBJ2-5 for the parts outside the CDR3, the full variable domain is KAGVTQTPRYLIKTRGQQVTLSCSPISGHRSVSWYQQTPGQGLQFLFEYFSETQRNKGNFPGRFSGRQFSNSRSEMNVSTLELGDSALYLCASRQTGETQYFGPGTRLLVL.

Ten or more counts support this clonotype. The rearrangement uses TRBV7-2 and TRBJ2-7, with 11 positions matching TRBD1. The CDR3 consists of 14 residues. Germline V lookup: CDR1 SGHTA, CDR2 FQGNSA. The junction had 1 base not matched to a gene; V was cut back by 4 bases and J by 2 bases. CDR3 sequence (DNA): TGTGCCAGCAGCTGGACAGGGGGCGCCTACGAGCAGTACTTC. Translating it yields CASSWTGGAYEQYF.

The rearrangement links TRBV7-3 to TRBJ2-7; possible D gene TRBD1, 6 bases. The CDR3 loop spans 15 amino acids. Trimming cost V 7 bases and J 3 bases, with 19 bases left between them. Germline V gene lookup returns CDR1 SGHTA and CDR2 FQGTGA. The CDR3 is CASIPASGVLYEQYV. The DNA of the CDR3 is TGTGCCAGCATACCAGCTTCAGGGGTCCTCTACGAGCAGTACGTC.

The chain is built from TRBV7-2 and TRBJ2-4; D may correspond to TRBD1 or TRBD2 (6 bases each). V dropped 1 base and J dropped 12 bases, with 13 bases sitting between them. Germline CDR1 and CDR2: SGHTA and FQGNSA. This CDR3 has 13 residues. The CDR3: CASSLVIGGPQYF. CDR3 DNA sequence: TGTGCCAGCAGCTTAGTGATCGGGGGCCCTCAGTACTTC.

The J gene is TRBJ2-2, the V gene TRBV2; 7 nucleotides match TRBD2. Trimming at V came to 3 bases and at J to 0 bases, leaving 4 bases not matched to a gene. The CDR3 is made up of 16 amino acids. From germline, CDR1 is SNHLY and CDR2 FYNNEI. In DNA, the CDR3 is TGTGCCAGCAGTGATAGCGGGTACTCGAACACCGGGGAGCTGTTTTTT. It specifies CASSDSGYSNTGELFF. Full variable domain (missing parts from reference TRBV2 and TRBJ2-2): EPEVTQTPSHQVTQMGQEVILRCVPISNHLYFYWYRQILGQKVEFLVSFYNNEISEKSEIFDDQFSVERPDGSNFTLKIRSTKLEDSAMYFCASSDSGYSNTGELFFGEGSRLTVL.

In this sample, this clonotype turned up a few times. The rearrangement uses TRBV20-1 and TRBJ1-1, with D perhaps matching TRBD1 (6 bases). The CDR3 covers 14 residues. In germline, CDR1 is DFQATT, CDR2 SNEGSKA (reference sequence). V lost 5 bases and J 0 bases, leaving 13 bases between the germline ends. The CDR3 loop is CSAPGQPVNTEAFF. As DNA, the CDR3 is TGCAGTGCTCCAGGACAGCCCGTGAACACTGAAGCTTTCTTT.

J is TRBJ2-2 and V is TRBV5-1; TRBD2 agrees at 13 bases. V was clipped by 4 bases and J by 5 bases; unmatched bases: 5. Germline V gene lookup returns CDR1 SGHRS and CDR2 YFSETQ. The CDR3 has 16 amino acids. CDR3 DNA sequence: TGCGCCAGCAGCATGGGACTAGCGGGAAAAACCGGGGAGCTGTTTTTT. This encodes CASSMGLAGKTGELFF.

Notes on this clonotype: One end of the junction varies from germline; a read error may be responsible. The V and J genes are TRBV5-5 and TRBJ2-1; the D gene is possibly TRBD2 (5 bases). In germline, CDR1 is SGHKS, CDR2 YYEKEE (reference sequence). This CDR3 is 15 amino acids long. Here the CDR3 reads CASSLLRASNNEQFF. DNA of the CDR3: TGTGCCAGCAGCTTGTTGAGGGCCTCCAACAATGAGCAGTTCTTC.

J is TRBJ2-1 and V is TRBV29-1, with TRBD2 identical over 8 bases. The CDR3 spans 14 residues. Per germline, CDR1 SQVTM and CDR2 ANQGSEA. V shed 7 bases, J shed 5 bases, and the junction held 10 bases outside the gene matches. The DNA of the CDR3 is TGCAGCGCTATAGCGGGAATCAAGCACAATGAGCAGTTCTTC. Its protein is CSAIAGIKHNEQFF.

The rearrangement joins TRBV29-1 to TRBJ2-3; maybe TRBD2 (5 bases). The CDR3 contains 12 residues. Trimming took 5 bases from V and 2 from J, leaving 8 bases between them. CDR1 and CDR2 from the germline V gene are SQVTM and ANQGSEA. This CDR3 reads CSVLGNTDTQYF. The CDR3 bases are TGCAGCGTTCTCGGGAACACAGATACGCAGTATTTT.

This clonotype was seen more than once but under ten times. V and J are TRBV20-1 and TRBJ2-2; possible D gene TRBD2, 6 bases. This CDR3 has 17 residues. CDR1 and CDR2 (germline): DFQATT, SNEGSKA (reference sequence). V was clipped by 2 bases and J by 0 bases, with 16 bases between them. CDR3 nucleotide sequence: TGCAGTGCTAGACGGACCGTGGGGGGTGCGAACACCGGGGAGCTGTTTTTT. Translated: CSARRTVGGANTGELFF.

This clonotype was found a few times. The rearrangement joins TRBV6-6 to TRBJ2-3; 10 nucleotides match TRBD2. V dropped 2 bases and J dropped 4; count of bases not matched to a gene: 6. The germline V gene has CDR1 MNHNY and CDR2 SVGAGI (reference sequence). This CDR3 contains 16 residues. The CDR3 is CASSYRSSGGADTQYF. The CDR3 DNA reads TGTGCCAGCAGTTACCGGTCTAGCGGGGGAGCAGATACGCAGTATTTT.

CDR3 sequence (DNA): TGCGCCAGCAGCCTATTACTTAACTCCTACGAGCAGTACTTC. Residues: CASSLLLNSYEQYF. The chain joins TRBV5-1 to TRBJ2-7; D gene unclear. V lost 4 bases and J 0 bases, leaving 11 bases between the germline ends. The CDR3 runs to 14 residues. Germline CDR1 is SGHRS and CDR2 is YFSETQ.

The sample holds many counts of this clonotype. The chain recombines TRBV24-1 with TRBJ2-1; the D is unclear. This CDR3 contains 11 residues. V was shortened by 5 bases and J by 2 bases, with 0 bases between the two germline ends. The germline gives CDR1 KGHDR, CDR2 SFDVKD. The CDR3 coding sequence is TGTGCCACCAGTGCCTACAATGAGCAGTTCTTC. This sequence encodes CATSAYNEQFF.

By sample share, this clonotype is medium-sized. The CDR3 sequence is CASSYRANNEQFF. The DNA for the CDR3 is TGTGCCAGCAGCTACCGGGCCAACAATGAGCAGTTCTTC. The genes are TRBV27 and TRBJ2-1; D ambiguous. Germline CDR1 and CDR2: MNHEY and SMNVEV (reference sequence). Trimming shortened V by 6 bases and J by 5 bases, and 11 bases separated the two germline ends. The CDR3 has 13 amino acids.

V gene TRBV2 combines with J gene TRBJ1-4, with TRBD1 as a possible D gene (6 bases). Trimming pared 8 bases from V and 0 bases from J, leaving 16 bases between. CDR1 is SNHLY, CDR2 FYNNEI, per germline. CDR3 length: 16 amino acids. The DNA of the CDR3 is TGTGCCAGCTCGGGAGCGAGGGGGGCAACTAATGAAAAACTGTTTTTT. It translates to CASSGARGATNEKLFF.

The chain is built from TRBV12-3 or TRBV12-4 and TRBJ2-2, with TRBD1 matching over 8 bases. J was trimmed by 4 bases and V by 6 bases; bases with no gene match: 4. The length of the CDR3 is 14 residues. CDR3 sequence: CASRQGAGTGELFF. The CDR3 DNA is TGTGCCAGCAGGCAGGGGGCGGGCACCGGGGAGCTGTTTTTT.

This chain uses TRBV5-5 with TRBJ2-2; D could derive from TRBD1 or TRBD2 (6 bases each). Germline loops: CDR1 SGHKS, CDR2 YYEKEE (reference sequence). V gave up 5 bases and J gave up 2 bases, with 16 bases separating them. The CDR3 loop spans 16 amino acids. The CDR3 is CASRDAGTSNTGELFF. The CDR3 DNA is TGTGCCAGCAGGGACGCGGGGACATCCAACACCGGGGAGCTGTTTTTT. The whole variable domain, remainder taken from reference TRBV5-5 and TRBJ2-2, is DAGVTQSPTHLIKTRGQQVTLRCSPISGHKSVSWYQQVLGQGPQFIFQYYEKEERGRGNFPDRFSARQFPNYSSELNVNALLLGDSALYLCASRDAGTSNTGELFFGEGSRLTVL.

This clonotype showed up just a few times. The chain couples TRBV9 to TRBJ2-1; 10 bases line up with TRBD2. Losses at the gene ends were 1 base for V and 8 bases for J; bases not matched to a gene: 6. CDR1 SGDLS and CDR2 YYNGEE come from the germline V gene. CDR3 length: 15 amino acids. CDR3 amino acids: CASSVSTSGTHEQFF. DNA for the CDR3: TGTGCCAGCAGCGTAAGTACTAGCGGGACCCATGAGCAGTTCTTC.

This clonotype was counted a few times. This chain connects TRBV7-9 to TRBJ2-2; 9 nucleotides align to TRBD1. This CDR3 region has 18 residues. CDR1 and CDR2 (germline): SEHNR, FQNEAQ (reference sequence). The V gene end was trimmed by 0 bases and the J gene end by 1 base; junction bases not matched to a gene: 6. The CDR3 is CASSLALKGQGNTGELFF. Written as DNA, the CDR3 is TGTGCCAGCAGCTTAGCGCTAAAGGGACAGGGGAACACCGGGGAGCTGTTTTTT.

The CDR3: CSARTGRNTEAFF. The CDR3 DNA is TGCAGTGCTAGAACAGGGCGGAACACTGAAGCTTTCTTT. V usage is TRBV20-1 and J usage is TRBJ1-1; D may be TRBD1 (6 bases). The CDR3 totals 13 residues. Germline V CDR1 and CDR2: DFQATT, SNEGSKA (reference sequence). V lost 2 bases to trimming and J lost 1 base, with 8 bases between them.

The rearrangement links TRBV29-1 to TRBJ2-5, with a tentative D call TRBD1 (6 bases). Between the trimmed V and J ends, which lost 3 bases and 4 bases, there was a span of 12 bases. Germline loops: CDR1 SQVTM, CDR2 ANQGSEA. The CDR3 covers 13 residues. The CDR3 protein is CSVDKDSPETQYF. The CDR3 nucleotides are TGCAGCGTTGACAAGGACAGTCCAGAGACCCAGTACTTC.

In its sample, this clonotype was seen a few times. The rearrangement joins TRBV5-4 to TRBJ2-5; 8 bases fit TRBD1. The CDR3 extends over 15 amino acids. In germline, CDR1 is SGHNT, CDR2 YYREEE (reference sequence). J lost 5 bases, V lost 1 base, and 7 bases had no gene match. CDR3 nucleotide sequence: TGTGCCAGCAGCTTGATTTCAGGGGGCGTGGAGACCCAGTACTTC. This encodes CASSLISGGVETQYF.

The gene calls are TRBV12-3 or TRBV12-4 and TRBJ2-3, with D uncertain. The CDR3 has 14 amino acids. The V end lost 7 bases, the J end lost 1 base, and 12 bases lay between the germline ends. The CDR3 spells CASTITRRTDTQYF. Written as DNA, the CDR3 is TGTGCCAGCACAATAACGAGACGCACAGATACGCAGTATTTT.

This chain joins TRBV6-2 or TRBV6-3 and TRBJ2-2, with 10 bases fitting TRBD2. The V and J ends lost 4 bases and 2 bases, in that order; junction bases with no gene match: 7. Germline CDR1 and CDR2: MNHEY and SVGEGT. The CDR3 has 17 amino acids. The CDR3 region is CASSFGTSVPNTGELFF. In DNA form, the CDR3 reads TGTGCCAGCAGTTTCGGGACTAGCGTACCAAACACCGGGGAGCTGTTTTTT.

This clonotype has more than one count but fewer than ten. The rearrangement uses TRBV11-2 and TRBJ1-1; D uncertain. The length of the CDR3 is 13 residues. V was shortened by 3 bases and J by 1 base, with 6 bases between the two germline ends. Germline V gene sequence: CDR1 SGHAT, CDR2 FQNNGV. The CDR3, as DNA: TGTGCCAGCAGCTTGAAGACGAACACTGAAGCTTTCTTT. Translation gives CASSLKTNTEAFF.

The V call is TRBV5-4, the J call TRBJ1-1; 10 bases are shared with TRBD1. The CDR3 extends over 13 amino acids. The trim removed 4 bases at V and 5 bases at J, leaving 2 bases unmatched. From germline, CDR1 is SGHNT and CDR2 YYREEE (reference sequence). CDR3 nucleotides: TGTGCCAGCAGCACGGACAGGGGGACTGAAGCTTTCTTT. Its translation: CASSTDRGTEAFF.

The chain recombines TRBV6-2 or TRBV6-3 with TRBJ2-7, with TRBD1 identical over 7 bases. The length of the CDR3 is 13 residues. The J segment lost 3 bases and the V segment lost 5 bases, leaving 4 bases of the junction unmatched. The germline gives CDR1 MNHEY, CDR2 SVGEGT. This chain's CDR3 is CASSTRTGYEQYV. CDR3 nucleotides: TGTGCCAGCAGTACCCGGACAGGCTACGAGCAGTACGTC.

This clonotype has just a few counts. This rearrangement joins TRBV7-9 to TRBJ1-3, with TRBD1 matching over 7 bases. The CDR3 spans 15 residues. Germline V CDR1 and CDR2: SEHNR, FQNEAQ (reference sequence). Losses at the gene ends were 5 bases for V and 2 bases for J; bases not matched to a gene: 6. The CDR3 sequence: CASSNTGVAGNTIYF. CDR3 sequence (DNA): TGTGCCAGCAGCAATACAGGGGTCGCTGGAAACACCATATATTTT.